Described below is a single T cell receptor beta chain sequence and its context. The target antigen is unknown. The data originate from a study of radiotherapy plus CTLA-4 blockade in lung cancer. Whole-study context: Disease control was achieved by about 34% of patients, and objective responses by 18%.

General study points: Tumor-origin TCR clones grew in blood after radiotherapy plus ipilimumab. Response, reportedly, was best predicted by interferon-beta along with early blood T cell clone dynamics.

Ipilimumab CTLA-4 blockade and focal radiation were given to patients with chemo-refractory metastatic non-small-cell lung cancer. V lost 0 bases and J 7 bases, leaving 13 bases between the germline ends. CDR1 and CDR2 from the germline V gene are SGDLS and YYNGEE. This CDR3 comprises 15 residues. TCRdb keeps only in-frame clones here, not all; method: immunoSEQ multiplex PCR. Of about 98,000 clones listed, roughly four fifths were seen once; the top ten hold around 3%. The sequence was collected from a human donor with non-small cell lung cancer who had a partial response to radiotherapy plus ipilimumab. Sequencing used peripheral blood, obtained from a patient treated with radiotherapy plus ipilimumab. The chain links TRBV9 to TRBJ1-4, with D unresolved. The CDR3 DNA reads TGTGCCAGCAGCGTAGGTGGAGCTAGACGTGAAAAACTGTTTTTT. Protein: CASSVGGARREKLFF.